This is a list of T cell receptor beta chains from one sample in a study of Graves' ophthalmopathy and Graves' hyperthyroidism. TCRdb re-derived calls from the multiplex PCR reads in MiXCR, one entry per CDR3 protein. The sample lists roughly 350,000 distinct CDR3 sequences; approximately 18% were seen once. Material for sequencing was peripheral blood. These receptors were taken from an adult woman with stable Graves' hyperthyroidism. Both conserved end residues are part of each CDR3. D genes are given only for firm matches. A clone size is listed for some rows: how often the clone was seen (once, few, many), or a class if it is expanded.

TRBD1	TRBJ1-2	TRBV9	many	CASSDSHRDRGRNTAYGYTF	TGTGCCAGCAGCGACTCCCACCGGGACAGGGGGCGCAACACCGCCTATGGCTACACCTTC
-	TRBJ2-5	TRBV20-1	many	CSARGRVVLQGQETQYF	TGCAGTGCTAGAGGAAGAGTAGTATTACAGGGACAAGAGACCCAGTACTTC
TRBD1	TRBJ1-2	TRBV5-1	many	CASSAGTVEYGYTF	TGCGCCAGCAGCGCCGGGACAGTAGAATATGGCTACACCTTC
-	TRBJ2-7	TRBV27	many	CASSLSVPSGQTYEQYF	TGTGCCAGCAGTTTATCCGTCCCGTCGGGGCAAACCTACGAGCAGTACTTC
-	TRBJ1-2	TRBV7-9	few	CASSLTGEEPYGYTF	TGTGCCAGCAGCTTGACCGGGGAAGAGCCTTATGGCTACACCTTC
-	TRBJ1-5	TRBV20-1	many	CSAVNSNQPQHF	TGCAGTGCGGTAAATAGCAATCAGCCCCAGCATTTT
TRBD1	TRBJ1-1	TRBV3-1	-	CASSHGTGVGAFF	TGTGCCAGCAGCCACGGGACAGGGGTTGGAGCTTTCTTT
-	TRBJ2-2	TRBV5-1	-	CASSYTTSGGELFF	TGCGCCAGCAGCTATACAACCAGCGGCGGGGAGCTGTTTTTT
-	TRBJ2-7	TRBV20-1	many	CSARLGSGRYEQYF	TGCAGTGCTAGATTGGGGAGCGGACGATACGAGCAGTACTTC
-	TRBJ2-5	TRBV6-2/TRBV6-3	-	CASSSRPLTAQTQYF	TGTGCCAGCAGTTCCCGCCCCTTAACGGCCCAGACCCAGTACTTC
-	TRBJ1-5	TRBV20-1	many	CSARPGGTDQPQHF	TGCAGTGCTAGACCTGGGGGGACTGATCAGCCCCAGCATTTT
TRBD2	TRBJ2-7	TRBV12-3/TRBV12-4	many	CASSGRLADLSYEQYF	TGTGCCAGCAGTGGCCGACTAGCGGACCTCTCCTACGAGCAGTACTTC
TRBD2	TRBJ2-7	TRBV7-8	-	CASSPYTTSGAYEQYF	TGTGCCAGCAGCCCTTATACGACTAGCGGAGCCTACGAGCAGTACTTC
TRBD2	TRBJ2-7	TRBV27	many	CASSWGGRAYEQYF	TGTGCCAGCAGTTGGGGCGGGAGGGCCTACGAGCAGTACTTC
-	TRBJ2-7	TRBV7-2	few	CASSFVGWGEEQYF	TGTGCCAGCAGCTTTGTAGGGTGGGGTGAGGAGCAGTACTTC
-	TRBJ2-5	TRBV9	many	CASSGDESKGEVWETQYF	TGTGCCAGCAGCGGGGATGAATCTAAAGGGGAGGTTTGGGAGACCCAGTACTTC
TRBD1	TRBJ1-5	TRBV2	once	CASSAGQGGHSQPQHF	TGTGCCAGCAGCGCCGGACAGGGAGGACATTCTCAGCCCCAGCATTTT
-	TRBJ1-5	TRBV24-1	many	CATAPGISNQPQHF	TGTGCCACCGCCCCAGGGATTAGCAATCAGCCCCAGCATTTT
-	TRBJ2-5	TRBV5-1	many	CASSYRQETQYF	TGCGCCAGCAGCTACCGTCAAGAGACCCAGTACTTC
-	TRBJ1-1	TRBV7-2	-	CASRKPSNTEAFF	TGTGCCAGCAGAAAACCGTCGAACACTGAAGCTTTCTTT
-	TRBJ1-2	TRBV29-1	many	CSVEPGGGDVGYTF	TGCAGCGTTGAACCGGGAGGAGGGGACGTCGGCTACACCTTC
TRBD2	TRBJ2-7	TRBV7-6	many	CASTHEGTSNAYEQYF	TGTGCCAGCACCCATGAGGGGACTAGCAACGCCTACGAGCAGTACTTC
-	TRBJ2-7	TRBV29-1	many	CSVGNRADYEQYF	TGCAGCGTTGGCAACAGGGCGGACTACGAGCAGTACTTC
TRBD2	TRBJ2-7	TRBV20-1	many	CSASESGRILVYEQYF	TGCAGTGCTAGTGAGAGCGGGAGAATACTCGTCTACGAGCAGTACTTC
TRBD1	TRBJ2-2	TRBV12-3/TRBV12-4	many	CASREDRANTGELFF	TGTGCCAGCAGAGAAGACAGGGCGAACACCGGGGAGCTGTTTTTT
-	TRBJ2-2	TRBV2	many	CASSGASENTGELFF	TGTGCCAGCAGTGGGGCTAGCGAGAACACCGGGGAGCTGTTTTTT
-	TRBJ1-1	TRBV7-2	-	CASCSLGVDTEAFF	TGTGCCAGCTGCTCTTTGGGGGTGGACACTGAAGCTTTCTTT
TRBD1	TRBJ1-1	TRBV6-1	many	CASSERTGLDTEAFF	TGTGCCAGCAGTGAAAGGACAGGGTTAGACACTGAAGCTTTCTTT
-	TRBJ2-2	TRBV6-5	many	CASSYSEWGTGELFF	TGTGCCAGCAGTTATAGCGAATGGGGCACCGGGGAGCTGTTTTTT
TRBD2	TRBJ2-7	TRBV4-1	few	CASSQEGLADGMGEQYF	TGCGCCAGCAGCCAAGAAGGACTAGCGGACGGAATGGGCGAGCAGTACTTC
-	TRBJ2-7	TRBV12-3/TRBV12-4	-	CASIRNEQYF	TGTGCCAGCATACGGAACGAGCAGTACTTC
TRBD1	TRBJ2-7	TRBV20-1	many	CSAQTGFGQGIHEQYF	TGCAGTGCTCAGACCGGATTCGGACAGGGGATCCACGAGCAGTACTTC
-	TRBJ2-2	TRBV2	many	CASSEAMTSREPGELFF	TGTGCCAGCAGTGAAGCAATGACCTCCAGGGAACCCGGGGAGCTGTTTTTT
-	TRBJ2-7	TRBV6-1	many	CASATGSNYEQYF	TGTGCCAGTGCTACCGGGTCCAACTACGAGCAGTACTTC
-	TRBJ2-7	TRBV27	-	CASSLGPSLWGPPHEQYF	TGTGCCAGCAGTTTAGGCCCATCGCTTTGGGGCCCCCCCCACGAGCAGTACTTC
-	TRBJ1-5	TRBV2	many	CASTDSNQPQHF	TGTGCCAGTACAGATTCCAATCAGCCCCAGCATTTT
TRBD2	TRBJ2-5	TRBV7-9	-	CASSFTSGAGETQYF	TGTGCCAGCAGCTTTACTAGCGGGGCGGGGGAGACCCAGTACTTC
-	TRBJ2-7	TRBV29-1	-	CSVDLGGEQYF	TGCAGCGTTGATTTGGGGGGCGAGCAGTACTTC
TRBD1	TRBJ2-2	TRBV6-1	many	CASKIRGQAIGELFF	TGTGCCAGCAAAATCAGGGGGCAGGCGATCGGGGAGCTGTTTTTT
-	TRBJ2-5	TRBV13	many	CASANSGETQYF	TGTGCCAGCGCGAACTCGGGAGAGACCCAGTACTTC
TRBD1	TRBJ2-5	TRBV20-1	many	CSADGQDQETQYF	TGCAGTGCTGACGGACAGGACCAAGAGACCCAGTACTTC
-	TRBJ1-2	TRBV11-2	-	CAWNLPGFPWSYTF	TGTGCCTGGAATCTTCCCGGTTTCCCCTGGAGCTACACCTTC
TRBD1	TRBJ2-7	TRBV28	many	CASSLLGTGVSHEQYF	TGTGCCAGCAGTTTATTGGGGACAGGGGTTTCTCACGAGCAGTACTTC
TRBD2	TRBJ2-5	TRBV4-3	-	CASSQGRLGGETQYF	TGCGCCAGCAGCCAGGGACGTTTGGGGGGGGAGACCCAGTACTTC
-	TRBJ2-7	TRBV6-4	-	CASSDPVSVEQYF	TGTGCCAGTAGTGATCCGGTATCGGTTGAGCAGTACTTC
-	TRBJ2-6	TRBV6-5	many	CASSYGSGVGANVLTF	TGTGCCAGCAGTTACGGATCAGGGGTCGGGGCCAACGTCCTGACTTTC
TRBD1	TRBJ2-7	TRBV6-1	-	CASRPDRGLNEQYF	TGTGCCAGCAGGCCGGACAGGGGGTTAAACGAGCAGTACTTC
-	TRBJ2-7	TRBV4-3	few	CASSQGNVLYF	TGCGCCAGCAGCCAAGGAAATGTCCTATACTTC
TRBD1	TRBJ1-2	TRBV4-3	-	CASSQEWQGGLTTYGYTF	TGCGCCAGCAGCCAAGAGTGGCAGGGGGGTCTAACTACCTATGGCTACACCTTC
-	TRBJ2-7	TRBV30	many	CAWSSHVGASYEQYF	TGTGCCTGGAGTAGCCACGTCGGAGCGTCCTACGAGCAGTACTTC
TRBD1	TRBJ2-3	TRBV6-1	many	CASSDKGQVRTDTQYF	TGTGCCAGCAGTGATAAGGGACAGGTCAGGACAGATACGCAGTATTTT
-	TRBJ2-2	TRBV19	-	CASSIPGIMMFF	TGTGCCAGTAGTATACCGGGAATTATGATGTTTTTT
-	TRBJ2-5	TRBV6-2/TRBV6-3	many	CASSLRGFRETQYF	TGTGCCAGCAGTTTACGTGGCTTTAGAGAGACCCAGTACTTC
-	TRBJ1-6	TRBV20-1	many	CSARLVRDNNSPLHF	TGCAGTGCTAGACTCGTCCGGGATAATAATTCACCCCTCCACTTT
-	TRBJ2-4	TRBV20-1	many	CSASRPARSQNIQYF	TGCAGTGCATCGAGACCGGCGAGGTCCCAAAACATTCAGTACTTC